A single sample is the source of the 30 T cell receptor beta chains below, sequenced in a study of cytomegalovirus exposure and HLA in healthy donors. TCRdb's table, derived via immunoSEQ multiplex PCR, lists solely in-frame clones and lacks some. Among about 140,000 clones listed, 84% were seen once. The sequencing sample was made of PBMCs. The receptors originated from a woman aged 25-40 years in good health and CMV-seronegative.

The CDR3, as DNA: TGTGCCAGCAGCGGGGAGACAGGGTTCCGGAATCAGCCCCAGCATTTT. Translating gives CASSGETGFRNQPQHF. V gene TRBV2 combines with J gene TRBJ1-5; 7 nucleotides line up with TRBD1. This CDR3 has 16 residues. V trimming: 6 bases; J trimming: 4 bases; junction bases outside the gene matches: 12. CDR1 SNHLY and CDR2 FYNNEI come from the germline V gene. Full variable domain (missing parts from reference TRBV2 and TRBJ1-5): EPEVTQTPSHQVTQMGQEVILRCVPISNHLYFYWYRQILGQKVEFLVSFYNNEISEKSEIFDDQFSVERPDGSNFTLKIRSTKLEDSAMYFCASSGETGFRNQPQHFGDGTRLSIL.

The chain has TRBV5-1 and TRBJ2-3, with D perhaps matching TRBD1 (6 bases). The CDR3 totals 15 residues. Germline V gives CDR1 SGHRS, CDR2 YFSETQ. The germline V and J ends were trimmed by 0 bases and 4 bases, with 12 bases remaining between them. The DNA of the CDR3 is TGCGCCAGCAGCTTGGAGCTACAGGGAGCAGATACGCAGTATTTT. The encoded protein is CASSLELQGADTQYF.

The rearrangement uses TRBV7-8 and TRBJ2-5, with D perhaps matching TRBD1 (6 bases). Germline V gene data show CDR1 as SGHVS and CDR2 as FQNEAQ. The CDR3 is made up of 14 amino acids. The V gene lost 5 bases and the J gene lost 2 bases, with 12 bases spanning the gap. The CDR3 reads CASSRRTAQETQYF. The CDR3 DNA reads TGTGCCAGCAGCCGGAGGACAGCACAAGAGACCCAGTACTTC.

The chain employs TRBV7-3 and TRBJ1-1; a possible D gene is TRBD1 (5 bases). Per germline, CDR1 SGHTA and CDR2 FQGTGA. V lost 5 bases and J lost 4, with 14 bases in between. The CDR3 is 14 amino acids. The CDR3 region is CASSPSQGSTEAFF. In DNA form, the CDR3 reads TGTGCCAGCAGCCCAAGTCAGGGCTCCACTGAAGCTTTCTTT.

The chain is built from TRBV7-3 and TRBJ2-1; possibly TRBD2 for D (5 bases). The CDR3 totals 13 residues. CDR1 is SGHTA and CDR2 is FQGTGA in the germline V gene. Trimming pared 3 bases from V and 8 bases from J, leaving 11 bases between. The CDR3 is CASSLIGNHEQFF. In nucleotides, the CDR3 is TGTGCCAGCAGCTTGATCGGGAATCATGAGCAGTTCTTC. Full variable domain (missing parts from reference TRBV7-3 and TRBJ2-1): GAGVSQTPSNKVTEKGKYVELRCDPISGHTALYWYRQSLGQGPEFLIYFQGTGAADDSGLPNDRFFAVRPEGSVSTLKIQRTERGDSAVYLCASSLIGNHEQFFGPGTRLTVL.

The chain links TRBV5-1 to TRBJ1-1; possibly TRBD1 for D (6 bases). The V gene's germline CDR1 is SGHRS and CDR2 YFSETQ. Trimming removed 4 bases at V and 1 base at J, with 11 bases between. The CDR3 contains 14 residues. In nucleotides, the CDR3 is TGCGCCAGCAGCCGCCCAGGGGCGAACACTGAAGCTTTCTTT. Its translation: CASSRPGANTEAFF.

This chain uses TRBV29-1 with TRBJ2-2, with a weak D call TRBD1 (6 bases). Trimming removed 4 bases from V and 5 bases from J, with 14 bases in between. Germline V gene sequence: CDR1 SQVTM, CDR2 ANQGSEA. CDR3 length: 14 amino acids. The CDR3 sequence is CSVGNRVGTGELFF. For the CDR3, the DNA is TGCAGCGTTGGTAACAGGGTGGGAACCGGGGAGCTGTTTTTT.

The V call is TRBV28, the J call TRBJ1-2; D may be TRBD1 (6 bases). This CDR3 has 13 residues. In germline, CDR1 is MDHEN, CDR2 SYDVKM. Between the trimmed V and J ends, which lost 5 bases and 4 bases, there was a span of 11 bases. Here the CDR3 DNA reads TGTGCCAGCAGTCCCGGACAGTTCTATGGCTACACCTTC. Translating gives CASSPGQFYGYTF.

A single count supports this clone. The chain recombines TRBV29-1 with TRBJ2-5; 7 bases agree with TRBD1. Matching the DNA end better, TRBJ2-7 makes the J call doubtful. Germline V lookup: CDR1 SQVTM, CDR2 ANQGSEA. This CDR3 is built from 12 residues. Here the CDR3 DNA reads TGCAGCGCCAAGACAGGGAACTACGAGCAGTACTTC. It yields the protein CSAKTGNYEQYF.

This chain joins TRBV6-5 and TRBJ1-2, with D perhaps TRBD1 (5 bases). Per the germline V gene, CDR1 is MNHEY and CDR2 is SVGAGI. The CDR3 is made up of 13 amino acids. Deletions cut 6 bases from V and 4 bases from J, with 12 bases between. CDR3 sequence reads: CASRMGGVYGYTF. CDR3 coding DNA: TGTGCCAGCAGGATGGGAGGGGTCTATGGCTACACCTTC.

This sequence joins TRBV2 and TRBJ2-2; 7 bases are shared with TRBD1. The CDR3 is 16 residues long. Germline V lookup: CDR1 SNHLY, CDR2 FYNNEI. The ends lost 2 bases at V and 2 bases at J; junction bases unmatched: 5. The CDR3 DNA reads TGTGCCAGCAGTGAACTCGGGACAGTCAACACCGGGGAGCTGTTTTTT. Protein product: CASSELGTVNTGELFF.

This clone occurred once. J is TRBJ2-3 and V is TRBV5-1; D call uncertain. Germline values: CDR1 SGHRS, CDR2 YFSETQ. The CDR3 spans 12 residues. V was trimmed by 0 bases and J by 5 bases, leaving 4 bases between them. The CDR3 nucleotides are TGCGCCAGCAGCTTGGAGCTAGATACGCAGTATTTT. As protein: CASSLELDTQYF. Using reference TRBV5-1 and TRBJ2-3 for the parts outside the CDR3, the full variable domain is KAGVTQTPRYLIKTRGQQVTLSCSPISGHRSVSWYQQTPGQGLQFLFEYFSETQRNKGNFPGRFSGRQFSNSRSEMNVSTLELGDSALYLCASSLELDTQYFGPGTRLTVL.

The genes are TRBV5-1 and TRBJ2-3, with D tentatively TRBD2 (5 bases). Trimming left V 5 bases short and J 0 bases short, with 7 bases between. The CDR3 length is 13 residues. The germline V gene encodes CDR1 SGHRS and CDR2 YFSETQ. CDR3 DNA sequence: TGCGCCAGCAGATCGGGGAGCACAGATACGCAGTATTTT. Amino acids: CASRSGSTDTQYF.

The chain is built from TRBV9 and TRBJ1-2; TRBD1 is a possible D gene (6 bases). With 3 bases removed from V and 12 bases from J, the gap between germline ends came to 21 bases. Germline V CDR1 and CDR2: SGDLS, YYNGEE. This CDR3 contains 14 residues. CDR3 in amino acids: CASSARDLTGIDTF. The CDR3 bases are TGTGCCAGCAGCGCACGAGACCTGACAGGAATCGACACCTTC.

V and J are TRBV11-2 and TRBJ1-1; tentatively, D is TRBD1 (6 bases). The CDR3 extends over 12 amino acids. Germline loops: CDR1 SGHAT, CDR2 FQNNGV. The V end lost 0 bases, the J end lost 9 bases, and 8 bases lay between the germline ends. CDR3 in DNA: TGTGCCAGCAGCTTAGACAGGGGAAAAGCTTTCTTT. It is translated as CASSLDRGKAFF.

The rearrangement uses TRBV19 and TRBJ1-4; TRBD1 aligns across 9 bases. V shed 6 bases and J 7 bases; nucleotides not matched to a gene: 9. The CDR3 has 15 residues. Per the germline V gene, CDR1 is LNHDA and CDR2 is SQIVND (reference sequence). The CDR3 spells CASSRTGENGEKLFF. DNA of the CDR3: TGTGCCAGTAGCCGGACAGGGGAGAACGGTGAAAAACTGTTTTTT.

This chain's CDR3 is CASSPRGGTDTQYF. The CDR3 DNA sequence: TGCGCCAGCAGCCCGCGGGGGGGAACAGATACGCAGTATTTT. V usage is TRBV5-1 and J usage is TRBJ2-3, with 9 bases matching TRBD2. The CDR3 extends over 14 amino acids. Germline V gene lookup returns CDR1 SGHRS and CDR2 YFSETQ. The trim removed 4 bases at V and 3 bases at J, leaving 3 bases unmatched.

This clone has a handful of counts. The chain is built from TRBV11-2 and TRBJ1-2; 7 bases map to TRBD1. The germline CDR1 and CDR2 sequences are SGHAT and FQNNGV. The J segment lost 3 bases and the V segment lost 5 bases, leaving 6 bases of the junction unmatched. The CDR3 runs 14 residues. CDR3 nucleotide sequence: TGTGCCAGCAGCCTTCGACAGGGCGACTATGGCTACACCTTC. It specifies CASSLRQGDYGYTF. Combining the CDR3 with reference TRBV11-2 and TRBJ1-2 gives the whole variable domain EAGVAQSPRYKIIEKRQSVAFWCNPISGHATLYWYQQILGQGPKLLIQFQNNGVVDDSQLPKDRFSAERLKGVDSTLKIQPAKLEDSAVYLCASSLRQGDYGYTFGSGTRLTVV.

The gene calls are TRBV28 and TRBJ2-3; no clear D. Germline V gives CDR1 MDHEN, CDR2 SYDVKM. With 4 bases removed from V and 0 bases from J, the gap between germline ends came to 14 bases. The CDR3 covers 16 residues. CDR3: CASSSPLFPSTDTQYF. The DNA for the CDR3 is TGTGCCAGCAGTTCTCCCCTATTCCCTAGCACAGATACGCAGTATTTT.

The rearrangement uses TRBV2 and TRBJ1-2; D uncertain. CDR3 length: 14 residues. Germline CDR1 SNHLY, CDR2 FYNNEI. V lost 3 bases and J lost 2, with 10 bases in between. The CDR3 is CASSDRSANYGYTF. The CDR3 nucleotides read TGTGCCAGCAGTGATAGGAGCGCCAACTATGGCTACACCTTC.

This sequence joins TRBV6-5 and TRBJ2-2, with D perhaps TRBD2 (6 bases). Trimming shortened V by 8 bases and J by 7 bases, and 11 bases separated the two germline ends. The germline V gene encodes CDR1 MNHEY and CDR2 SVGAGI. This CDR3 has 12 residues. CDR3 DNA sequence: TGTGCCAGCCGGGCGGACTACGGGGAGCTGTTTTTT. It specifies CASRADYGELFF.

The chain is built from TRBV11-2 and TRBJ2-7; no clear D gene. Germline CDR1 SGHAT, CDR2 FQNNGV. Trimming took 0 bases from V and 3 from J, leaving 3 bases between them. This CDR3 region has 12 residues. The CDR3 loop reads CASSLERYEQYF. CDR3 coding DNA: TGTGCCAGCAGCTTAGAGCGCTACGAGCAGTACTTC.

In DNA, the CDR3 is TGTGCCAGCAGCTTGACCACAGGGAATGGCTACACCTTC. Translated, it gives CASSLTTGNGYTF. The gene calls are TRBV5-6 and TRBJ1-2; TRBD1 might be the D (6 bases). Germline V gene data show CDR1 as SGHDT and CDR2 as YYEEEE. The CDR3 runs to 13 residues. V gave up 1 base and J gave up 6 bases, with 10 bases separating them.

The chain is built from TRBV7-8 and TRBJ1-1, with 9 positions matching TRBD1. The CDR3 totals 16 residues. Germline-derived CDR1 and CDR2 are SGHVS and FQNEAQ. The trim removed 5 bases at V and 4 bases at J, leaving 11 bases unmatched. The CDR3 DNA reads as TGTGCCAGCAGCCCGACGGACAGGGGCTTGAGCACTGAAGCTTTCTTT. Translating gives CASSPTDRGLSTEAFF.

The CDR3 region is CASSATKPGQGSHEQFF. The CDR3 nucleotides read TGTGCCAGCAGTGCCACAAAACCGGGACAGGGGTCCCATGAGCAGTTCTTC. This chain links TRBV25-1 with TRBJ2-1; 10 bases fit TRBD1. Germline values: CDR1 MGHDK, CDR2 SYGVNS. The length of the CDR3 is 17 residues. V lost 4 bases, J lost 8 bases, and 14 bases stayed unmatched.

The CDR3 bases are TGTGCCAGCAGCGCCGAGAGGACAGGGCCCGGGGAGCTGTTTTTT. Protein sequence: CASSAERTGPGELFF. The chain uses TRBV9 and TRBJ2-2; 8 bases line up with TRBD1. Germline V CDR1 and CDR2: SGDLS, YYNGEE. This CDR3 comprises 15 residues. J gave up 6 bases and V 3 bases, and 7 bases lay outside the gene matches.

This chain uses TRBV6-1 with TRBJ2-2; 12 bases match TRBD2. Unmatched junction bases numbered 8, after V lost 4 bases and J lost 2 bases. Per germline, CDR1 MNHNS and CDR2 SASEGT. The CDR3 runs to 18 residues. The CDR3 DNA is TGTGCCAGCAGTGCCCGACTAGCGGGGGTTTCTAACACCGGGGAGCTGTTTTTT. Translation: CASSARLAGVSNTGELFF.

CDR3 sequence reads: CASSLAQWNSPLHF. The CDR3 DNA follows: TGTGCCAGCAGCTTAGCGCAGTGGAATTCACCCCTCCACTTT. The rearrangement links TRBV7-2 to TRBJ1-6; the D is unclear. CDR3 length: 14 residues. Germline V CDR1 and CDR2: SGHTA, FQGNSA. The germline V and J ends were trimmed by 0 bases and 7 bases, with 7 bases remaining between them.

As regards this clone: This sample includes further DNA sequences coding for the same CDR3. V gene TRBV5-1 combines with J gene TRBJ2-5; D is uncertain. The germline V gene has CDR1 SGHRS and CDR2 YFSETQ. The CDR3 covers 13 residues. V was cut by 0 bases and J by 1 base, with 4 bases left in between. The CDR3 region is CASSLGVQETQYF. The CDR3 DNA reads as TGCGCCAGCAGCTTGGGCGTCCAAGAGACCCAGTACTTC.

This clone has only a few counts. The CDR3 loop is CASSQVQGAYEQYF. In nucleotides, the CDR3 is TGCGCCAGCAGCCAAGTACAGGGTGCCTACGAGCAGTACTTC. The V gene is TRBV4-1, the J gene TRBJ2-7, with TRBD1 as a possible D gene (6 bases). There are 14 residues in the CDR3. CDR1 and CDR2 from the germline V gene are MGHRA and YSYEKL. V gave up 1 base and J gave up 2 bases, with 9 bases separating them.